This T cell receptor beta chain was found in a study of blood T cell repertoires in COVID-19. The CDR3 runs to 14 residues. Per the germline V gene, CDR1 is SGHDT and CDR2 is YYEEEE. Between the trimmed V and J ends, which lost 6 bases and 2 bases, there was a span of 15 bases. Measured with immunoSEQ multiplex PCR; TCRdb has only the in-frame clones, and not every one. This sample carries 150,000 to 170,000 clones, 70% to 90% of them seen once, and the ten largest clones take 0.63%. Sequenced: peripheral blood. The gene calls are TRBV5-6 and TRBJ2-7; a possible D gene is TRBD1 (6 bases). The TCR originated in a man aged 60-69 years with COVID-19, enrolled during active disease. CDR3 coding DNA: TGTGCCAGCACTCTTGGACAGCAGGCCTACGAGCAGTACTTC. Translating gives CASTLGQQAYEQYF. The full variable domain, rest sourced from reference TRBV5-6 and TRBJ2-7, is DAGVTQSPTHLIKTRGQQVTLRCSPKSGHDTVSWYQQALGQGPQFIFQYYEEEERQRGNFPDRFSGHQFPNYSSELNVNALLLGDSALYLCASTLGQQAYEQYFGPGTRLTVT.